These T cell receptor beta chains were read from a single sample in a study of blood T cell repertoires in COVID-19. The table came from immunoSEQ multiplex PCR; TCRdb's copy has only in-frame clones and leaves some out. The sample has about 260,000 clones, more than 75% seen once. The sequenced sample was peripheral blood. Receptors originate from a woman in her 40s who had recovered from COVID-19. The conserved cysteine and the conserved F or W are not part of the CDR3 here. Each record gives: V gene, J gene, CDR3 protein.

TRBV11-2	TRBJ1-2	ASSPNPLSLRGYT
TRBV5-6	TRBJ1-5	ASSLWGRGLIQPQH
TRBV19	TRBJ2-5	ASSRLAGDLQETQY
TRBV5-1	TRBJ2-5	ASSAALAGVGTQY
TRBV19	TRBJ1-2	ASRGQGLLGGYT
TRBV10-2	TRBJ2-7	ATGQGDKGYEQY
TRBV5-6	TRBJ1-1	ASSLFRGPRNTEAF
TRBV6-5	TRBJ1-6	ASRRDRNSPLH
TRBV7-2	TRBJ2-2	ASSWSGATGELF
TRBV29-1	TRBJ2-5	SVGTFQETQY
TRBV7-2	TRBJ2-1	ASSLMWGGYNEQF
TRBV7-9	TRBJ2-7	ASSFQTSGGHEQY
TRBV19	TRBJ1-1	ASSISGFGTEAF
TRBV7-9	TRBJ1-2	ASSPPQGIIYGYT
TRBV9	TRBJ2-5	ASSRRGTSGQETQY
TRBV9	TRBJ1-2	ASSPTGGPGYT
TRBV5-1	TRBJ2-7	ASSVDRQIYEQY
TRBV5-5	TRBJ2-1	ASSLVTNKAYNEQF
TRBV6-5	TRBJ1-1	ASREGYTEAF
TRBV5-6	TRBJ2-2	ASSLHPSGGAGTGELF
TRBV27	TRBJ2-2	ASSLGGPGELF
TRBV7-9	TRBJ2-3	ASSLQRGGSDTQY
TRBV18	TRBJ1-1	ASSLGTGGYTEAF
TRBV4-1	TRBJ2-3	ASSRSRRGADTQY
TRBV18	TRBJ2-1	ASSPPGQGTYNEQF
TRBV27	TRBJ1-1	ASSLSMNTEAF
TRBV7-9	TRBJ2-7	ASSLRLAGDLSSYEQY
TRBV6-5	TRBJ2-7	ASTASGGAYEQY
TRBV6-6	TRBJ1-3	ASSYKGHPSGNTIY
TRBV12-3/TRBV12-4	TRBJ1-2	ASSLGGGGYT
TRBV7-9	TRBJ2-3	ASSLEPSGGPSDTQY
TRBV5-6	TRBJ2-1	ASSLAHNEQF
TRBV30	TRBJ1-1	AWSVSTEAF
TRBV19	TRBJ2-1	ASGQRGAIEQF
TRBV5-4	TRBJ2-7	ASSTPQGARYEQY
TRBV11-1	TRBJ2-1	ASCRRGGNNEQF
TRBV2	TRBJ2-6	ASSVSGANVLT
TRBV12-3/TRBV12-4	TRBJ1-5	ASQGQGIQPQH
TRBV2	TRBJ2-5	ASSWTGGRGETQY
TRBV7-2	TRBJ1-3	ASSLDRETIY
TRBV5-1	TRBJ1-4	ASSPREGAPSNEKLF
TRBV7-2	TRBJ2-1	ASSSSGGFDEQF
TRBV30	TRBJ1-1	AWTHMNTEAF
TRBV7-9	TRBJ2-2	ASSPTGPTNTGELF
TRBV7-2	TRBJ2-7	ASSSRPGSYYEQY
TRBV19	TRBJ1-2	ASSLGSKRGYGYT
TRBV10-3	TRBJ1-2	AISERGNGYT
TRBV5-6	TRBJ2-7	ASSPGVAGGREQY
TRBV6-5	TRBJ1-1	ASSSTGVGTEAF
TRBV9	TRBJ1-1	ASTDTPNGNTEAF
TRBV12-5	TRBJ1-3	ASGPPLGYFTGNTIY
TRBV7-2	TRBJ1-1	ASSLVHSDTEAF
TRBV6-2/TRBV6-3	TRBJ1-1	ASSDRGSTEAF
TRBV9	TRBJ2-1	ASSGTGTGTSQEQF
TRBV2	TRBJ2-6	ASMRTVNSGANVLT
TRBV5-1	TRBJ1-5	ASRLGTGGGQPQH
TRBV12-5	TRBJ2-7	ASGSGGGGAYEQY